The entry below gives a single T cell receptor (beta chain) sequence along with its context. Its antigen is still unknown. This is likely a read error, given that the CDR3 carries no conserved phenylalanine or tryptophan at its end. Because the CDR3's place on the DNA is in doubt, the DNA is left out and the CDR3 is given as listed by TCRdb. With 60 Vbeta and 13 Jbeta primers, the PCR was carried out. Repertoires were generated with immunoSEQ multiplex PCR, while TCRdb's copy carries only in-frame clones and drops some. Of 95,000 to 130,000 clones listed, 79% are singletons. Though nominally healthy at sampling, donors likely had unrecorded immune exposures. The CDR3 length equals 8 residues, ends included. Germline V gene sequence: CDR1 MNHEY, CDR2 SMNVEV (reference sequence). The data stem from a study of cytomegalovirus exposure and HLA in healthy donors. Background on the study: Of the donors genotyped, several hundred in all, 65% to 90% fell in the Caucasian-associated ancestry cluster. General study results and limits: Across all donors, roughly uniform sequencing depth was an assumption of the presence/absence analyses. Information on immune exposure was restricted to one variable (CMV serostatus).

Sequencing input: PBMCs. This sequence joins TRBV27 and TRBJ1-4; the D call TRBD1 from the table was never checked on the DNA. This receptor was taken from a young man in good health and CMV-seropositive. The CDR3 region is CASSFRPV.